The following is a T cell receptor beta chain sequence with its context. The junction had 4 bases not matched to a gene; V was cut back by 3 bases and J by 2 bases. CDR3 length: 15 residues. Germline values: CDR1 ENHRY, CDR2 SYGVKD. The sample belongs to a study of T cell changes during pregnancy in multiple sclerosis. Sequenced by immunoSEQ multiplex PCR; TCRdb stores in-frame clones only, minus some. This sample has fewer than 90,000 clones, with roughly 93% found just once. The receptor was isolated from a female donor in good health, enrolled as a control in a pregnancy study. The input for sequencing was peripheral blood, taken in the third trimester of pregnancy. The chain combines TRBV10-3 with TRBJ1-2, with 9 bases identical to TRBD1. The CDR3 sequence: CAISDPGQGNYGYTF. CDR3 coding DNA: TGTGCCATCAGTGATCCGGGACAGGGAAACTATGGCTACACCTTC.